A single sample gave rise to the 32 T cell receptor beta chains below, sequenced in a study of blood T cell repertoires in COVID-19. Clones were read by immunoSEQ multiplex PCR, and TCRdb kept only the in-frame ones, dropping some. The repertoire holds 200,000 to 300,000 clones, with approximately 86% as singletons. What was sequenced was peripheral blood. These receptors all come from a woman aged 55-75 years with active or convalescent COVID-19.

The chain uses TRBV7-6 and TRBJ1-6; D is ambiguous. This CDR3 spans 12 amino acids. Trimming took off 4 bases at V and 8 bases at J, with 6 bases between the two ends. In germline, CDR1 is SGHVS, CDR2 FNYEAQ. In nucleotides, the CDR3 is TGTGCCAGCAGCTCCCGGGATTCACCCCTCCACTTT. It specifies CASSSRDSPLHF. The complete variable domain, with remaining parts taken from reference TRBV7-6 and TRBJ1-6, reads GAGVSQSPRYKVTKRGQDVALRCDPISGHVSLYWYRQALGQGPEFLTYFNYEAQQDKSGLPNDRFSAERPEGSISTLTIQRTEQRDSAMYRCASSSRDSPLHFGNGTRLTVT.

The rearrangement links TRBV5-1 to TRBJ1-2, with 8 bases that match TRBD1. The CDR3 has 14 amino acids. Germline V gene sequence: CDR1 SGHRS, CDR2 YFSETQ. J lost 2 bases, V lost 2 bases, and 2 bases had no gene match. CDR3 region: CASSFRTGNYGYTF. In DNA form, the CDR3 reads TGCGCCAGCAGCTTCAGGACAGGGAACTATGGCTACACCTTC.

Remarks on this clone: Other nucleotide sequences in the sample specify the same CDR3. The chain uses TRBV2 and TRBJ2-1, with 12 bases identical to TRBD1. Germline CDR1 reads SNHLY; CDR2 reads FYNNEI. V was clipped by 4 bases and J by 4 bases; unmatched bases: 2. The CDR3 has 15 residues. CDR3 DNA: TGTGCCAGCAGTGGGGACAGGGGGCCTTACAATGAGCAGTTCTTC. Amino acid sequence: CASSGDRGPYNEQFF.

The rearrangement uses TRBV4-2 and TRBJ2-3; 14 bases are shared with TRBD2. Germline V gives CDR1 LGHNA, CDR2 YNFKEQ. The CDR3 extends over 17 amino acids. The V segment lost 3 bases and the J segment 6 bases; nucleotides outside the gene matches: 8. The DNA for the CDR3 is TGTGCCAGCAGCCAGGGACCGGGACTAGCGGGAGTGGATACGCAGTATTTT. This codes for CASSQGPGLAGVDTQYF.

The V and J genes are TRBV4-1 and TRBJ2-3; TRBD2 might be the D (5 bases). CDR3 size: 16 residues. Trimming took off 3 bases at V and 3 bases at J, with 16 bases between the two ends. CDR1 is MGHRA and CDR2 is YSYEKL in the germline V gene. CDR3 amino acids: CASSHYLAGGTDTQYF. The CDR3 DNA reads as TGCGCCAGCAGCCATTATCTAGCTGGTGGTACAGATACGCAGTATTTT.

The chain couples TRBV6-5 to TRBJ2-5; TRBD2 aligns across 12 bases. The CDR3 is 16 amino acids. Germline loops: CDR1 MNHEY, CDR2 SVGAGI. Unmatched junction bases numbered 1, after V lost 0 bases and J lost 2 bases. The CDR3 here is CASSYSTSGGQETQYF. The CDR3 DNA is TGTGCCAGCAGTTACTCGACTAGCGGGGGTCAAGAGACCCAGTACTTC.

The chain's CDR3 is CASGNHRATDTQYF. Here the CDR3 DNA reads TGTGCCAGCGGCAATCACAGGGCGACAGATACGCAGTATTTT. This chain links TRBV28 with TRBJ2-3; tentative D call: TRBD1 (6 bases). This CDR3 region has 14 residues. V dropped 8 bases and J dropped 3 bases, with 15 bases sitting between them. CDR1 is MDHEN and CDR2 is SYDVKM in the germline V gene. Combining the CDR3 with reference TRBV28 and TRBJ2-3 gives the whole variable domain DVKVTQSSRYLVKRTGEKVFLECVQDMDHENMFWYRQDPGLGLRLIYFSYDVKMKEKGDIPEGYSVSREKKERFSLILESASTNQTSMYLCASGNHRATDTQYFGPGTRLTVL.

The chain joins TRBV7-3 to TRBJ1-1; 8 nucleotides agree with TRBD1. V shed 5 bases and J 4 bases; nucleotides not matched to a gene: 6. The CDR3 contains 14 residues. CDR1 and CDR2 from the germline V gene are SGHTA and FQGTGA. The CDR3 loop reads CASSERTGITEAFF. CDR3 in DNA: TGTGCCAGCAGCGAGCGGACAGGGATCACTGAAGCTTTCTTT.

This chain uses TRBV19 with TRBJ1-6; D remains ambiguous. CDR3 size: 18 residues. In germline, CDR1 is LNHDA, CDR2 SQIVND (reference sequence). V lost 2 bases to trimming and J lost 5 bases, with 19 bases between them. CDR3 sequence: CASSISPRTVRDNSPLHF. The DNA for the CDR3 is TGTGCCAGTAGTATAAGCCCCCGCACAGTCCGCGATAATTCACCCCTCCACTTT.

This clone was counted a single time. The chain joins TRBV24-1 to TRBJ2-7, with 9 bases aligning to TRBD1. In germline, CDR1 is KGHDR, CDR2 SFDVKD. V shed 3 bases and J 3 bases; nucleotides not matched to a gene: 5. The CDR3 totals 15 residues. The CDR3 DNA follows: TGTGCCACCAGTGATCCTAGGGGACAGGGCTACGAGCAGTACTTC. It translates to CATSDPRGQGYEQYF.

This clone was observed a few times. The chain is built from TRBV4-1 and TRBJ1-1, with D perhaps TRBD1 (6 bases). The germline V gene encodes CDR1 MGHRA and CDR2 YSYEKL. The CDR3 consists of 16 residues. Trimming pared 0 bases from V and 0 bases from J, leaving 11 bases between. CDR3 in amino acids: CASSQDWGQVNTEAFF. DNA of the CDR3: TGCGCCAGCAGCCAAGATTGGGGACAAGTGAACACTGAAGCTTTCTTT.

The chain links TRBV2 to TRBJ2-2; 11 bases match TRBD2. Germline V gives CDR1 SNHLY, CDR2 FYNNEI. Trimming removed 3 bases from V and 2 bases from J; junction bases left unmatched: 5. CDR3 length: 17 residues. This CDR3 reads CASSEGTSGGNTGELFF. In DNA, the CDR3 is TGTGCCAGCAGTGAGGGGACTAGCGGAGGTAACACCGGGGAGCTGTTTTTT.

This clone appeared a single time. The chain recombines TRBV7-8 with TRBJ2-2; 7 positions agree with TRBD2. The CDR3 contains 18 residues. In germline, CDR1 is SGHVS, CDR2 FQNEAQ. J lost 2 bases, V lost 1 base, and 10 bases had no gene match. The CDR3 loop is CASSLGFAGVDNTGELFF. CDR3 DNA sequence: TGTGCCAGCAGCTTAGGCTTCGCGGGAGTTGATAACACCGGGGAGCTGTTTTTT.

This chain joins TRBV24-1 and TRBJ2-1, with D perhaps matching TRBD1 (5 bases). The CDR3 loop spans 13 amino acids. V was cut by 5 bases and J by 5 bases, with 9 bases left in between. Germline values: CDR1 KGHDR, CDR2 SFDVKD. The CDR3 bases are TGTGCCACCAGTGGGGGCAGACACAATGAGCAGTTCTTC. Protein sequence: CATSGGRHNEQFF.

The J gene is TRBJ1-6, the V gene TRBV6-5, with 9 positions matching TRBD1. The junction had 7 bases not matched to a gene; V was cut back by 6 bases and J by 10 bases. In germline, CDR1 is MNHEY, CDR2 SVGAGI. The CDR3 is 14 residues long. The DNA for the CDR3 is TGTGCCAGCAGCCCGACAGGGGGAGGGTCACCCCTCCACTTT. Amino acids: CASSPTGGGSPLHF.

The CDR3 spells CASSDGTGTSGELFF. For the CDR3, the DNA is TGCGCCAGCAGCGATGGGACAGGGACGAGCGGGGAGCTGTTTTTT. The rearrangement joins TRBV5-1 to TRBJ2-2; 9 bases agree with TRBD1. Germline V gene sequence: CDR1 SGHRS, CDR2 YFSETQ. The V segment lost 4 bases and the J segment 7 bases; nucleotides outside the gene matches: 8. This CDR3 contains 15 residues.

V usage is TRBV29-1 and J usage is TRBJ2-3, with 9 bases aligning to TRBD2. Per germline, CDR1 SQVTM and CDR2 ANQGSEA. V lost 4 bases and J lost 5; bases outside the gene matches: 4. This CDR3 has 13 amino acids. The chain's CDR3 is CSVAASGVDTQYF. CDR3 nucleotides: TGCAGCGTTGCTGCTAGCGGGGTAGATACGCAGTATTTT.

V is TRBV5-6 and J is TRBJ1-3; the D is unclear. This CDR3 is built from 16 residues. The germline V gene encodes CDR1 SGHDT and CDR2 YYEEEE. V was cut by 0 bases and J by 0 bases, with 10 bases left in between. Written as DNA, the CDR3 is TGTGCCAGCAGCTTGGATGGCCCACCCTCTGGAAACACCATATATTTT. It encodes CASSLDGPPSGNTIYF.

This chain links TRBV7-9 with TRBJ2-7, with D maybe TRBD2 (6 bases). Trimming pared 1 base from V and 0 bases from J, leaving 7 bases between. The CDR3 is made up of 14 amino acids. Germline V gene lookup returns CDR1 SEHNR and CDR2 FQNEAQ (reference sequence). The CDR3 loop is CASSLDGSSYEQYF. The DNA for the CDR3 is TGTGCCAGCAGCTTAGACGGGAGCTCCTACGAGCAGTACTTC.

The chain uses TRBV6-4 and TRBJ1-6, with TRBD1 identical over 7 bases. This CDR3 region has 13 residues. The V gene's germline CDR1 is MRHNA and CDR2 SNTAGT. The junction had 2 bases not matched to a gene; V was cut back by 4 bases and J by 8 bases. CDR3 DNA sequence: TGTGCCAGCAGTGCAGACAGGGATTCACCCCTCCACTTT. Its protein is CASSADRDSPLHF.

This chain connects TRBV19 to TRBJ2-7; 9 bases match TRBD2. Unmatched junction bases numbered 10, after V lost 3 bases and J lost 4 bases. CDR3 length: 16 residues. CDR1 is LNHDA and CDR2 is SQIVND in the germline V gene (reference sequence). The chain's CDR3 is CASSMGASGALYEQYF. CDR3 in DNA: TGTGCCAGTAGTATGGGGGCTAGCGGGGCCCTTTACGAGCAGTACTTC. The variable domain in full, with the rest retrieved from reference TRBV19 and TRBJ2-7, is DGGITQSPKYLFRKEGQNVTLSCEQNLNHDAMYWYRQDPGQGLRLIYYSQIVNDFQKGDIAEGYSVSREKKESFPLTVTSAQKNPTAFYLCASSMGASGALYEQYFGPGTRLTVT.

V gene TRBV11-3 combines with J gene TRBJ2-1; D may be TRBD1 (6 bases). This CDR3 has 16 residues. Germline CDR1 SGHNT, CDR2 YENEEA. Trimming cost V 4 bases and J 10 bases, with 23 bases left between them. In DNA, the CDR3 is TGTGCCAGCAGCTCAATCAGGGGACGCTACGGGGACGAGCAGTTCTTC. It yields the protein CASSSIRGRYGDEQFF.

The chain employs TRBV11-3 and TRBJ1-2; TRBD1 aligns across 8 bases. The germline CDR1 and CDR2 sequences are SGHNT and YENEEA. Germline trimming cut 7 bases from V and 7 bases from J; bases unmatched to any gene: 8. The CDR3 is made up of 13 amino acids. Written as DNA, the CDR3 is TGTGCCAGCAACAAGGACAGGGCACCTGGCTACACCTTC. Protein: CASNKDRAPGYTF. Variable domain in full (rest from reference TRBV11-3 and TRBJ1-2): EAGVVQSPRYKIIEKKQPVAFWCNPISGHNTLYWYLQNLGQGPELLIRYENEEAVDDSQLPKDRFSAERLKGVDSTLKIQPAELGDSAVYLCASNKDRAPGYTFGSGTRLTVV.

The chain recombines TRBV7-6 with TRBJ2-3, with D tentatively TRBD2 (6 bases). Germline V gene data show CDR1 as SGHVS and CDR2 as FNYEAQ. This CDR3 is built from 15 residues. Trimming removed 1 base from V and 2 bases from J, with 10 bases in between. CDR3 amino acids: CASSLDPGVTDTQYF. CDR3 DNA sequence: TGTGCCAGCAGCTTAGATCCGGGGGTCACAGATACGCAGTATTTT.

The CDR3 sequence is CASSQGPKNIQYF. DNA for the CDR3: TGTGCCAGCAGTCAGGGGCCCAAAAACATTCAGTACTTC. This rearrangement joins TRBV2 to TRBJ2-4; a possible D gene is TRBD1 (6 bases). V was pared by 5 bases and J by 2 bases, with 7 bases between. CDR3 length: 13 residues. Germline V lookup: CDR1 SNHLY, CDR2 FYNNEI.

The chain combines TRBV30 with TRBJ1-3; a possible D gene is TRBD1 (6 bases). Germline lookup yields CDR1 GTSNPN and CDR2 SVGIG (reference sequence). This CDR3 contains 15 residues. V lost 0 bases to trimming and J lost 8 bases, with 17 bases between them. CDR3 sequence (DNA): TGTGCCTGGAGTGTGGGGGGGGCCTCTGAGGACACCATATATTTT. It yields the protein CAWSVGGASEDTIYF.

The genes are TRBV7-8 and TRBJ1-1; 7 positions agree with TRBD1. Germline V gene sequence: CDR1 SGHVS, CDR2 FQNEAQ. J gave up 1 base and V 5 bases, and 7 bases lay outside the gene matches. This CDR3 has 15 residues. This CDR3 is CASSAHRGRNTEAFF. As DNA, the CDR3 is TGTGCCAGCAGCGCCCACAGGGGTCGGAACACTGAAGCTTTCTTT. The whole variable domain, remainder taken from reference TRBV7-8 and TRBJ1-1, is GAGVSQSPRYKVAKRGQDVALRCDPISGHVSLFWYQQALGQGPEFLTYFQNEAQLDKSGLPSDRFFAERPEGSVSTLKIQRTQQEDSAVYLCASSAHRGRNTEAFFGQGTRLTVV.

V is TRBV15 and J is TRBJ2-5; 8 bases agree with TRBD1. CDR1 and CDR2 from the germline V gene are LNHNV and YYDKDF (reference sequence). Trimming cost V 4 bases and J 5 bases; bases outside gene matches: 9. The CDR3 contains 15 residues. CDR3: CATSTRTGSGETQYF. DNA for the CDR3: TGTGCCACCAGCACCAGGACAGGGTCAGGGGAGACCCAGTACTTC.

This chain joins TRBV11-2 and TRBJ1-2; TRBD1 might be the D (5 bases). CDR1 and CDR2 from the germline V gene are SGHAT and FQNNGV. CDR3 length: 14 amino acids. Trimming left V 5 bases short and J 4 bases short, with 14 bases between. The CDR3 is CASSDVGGAYGYTF. CDR3 coding DNA: TGTGCCAGCAGCGACGTCGGGGGTGCCTATGGCTACACCTTC.

This clone was detected a few times. The chain links TRBV11-3 to TRBJ1-2, with a possible D match to TRBD1 (6 bases). Trimming cost V 4 bases and J 2 bases, with 17 bases left between them. The CDR3 has 16 amino acids. Germline assignment: CDR1 SGHNT and CDR2 YENEEA. CDR3 amino acids: CASSSEGRGGNYGYTF. The CDR3 nucleotides are TGTGCCAGCAGCTCAGAGGGCAGGGGCGGGAACTATGGCTACACCTTC.

V and J are TRBV5-1 and TRBJ1-2; D gene ambiguous. The CDR3 spans 14 residues. V was cut by 0 bases and J by 4 bases, with 10 bases left in between. Germline lookup yields CDR1 SGHRS and CDR2 YFSETQ. This CDR3 is CASSLGEEGYGYTF. CDR3 coding DNA: TGCGCCAGCAGCTTGGGTGAGGAAGGCTATGGCTACACCTTC.

This chain connects TRBV10-2 to TRBJ1-2; D gene unclear. Germline CDR1 is WSHSY and CDR2 is SAAADI. The V gene lost 0 bases and the J gene lost 8 bases, with 10 bases spanning the gap. The CDR3 runs 13 residues. In DNA, the CDR3 is TGCGCCAGCAGTGAGTCTACAAGAGGGGGCTACACCTTC. It encodes CASSESTRGGYTF.